The T cell receptor beta chain described here comes from a study of blood T cells in healthy people across ages. PCR was performed a second time for about 7 to 11 cycles using a sample-barcoded 5' primer and a J-beta primer mix. Every sample gave at least 2.5 million paired-end reads containing CDR3. TCRdb fed the 5' RACE reads into MiXCR, producing one record per CDR3 protein. The table shows about 1.4 million distinct CDR3 sequences, with approximately 63% occurring only once. The CDR3 runs 17 residues. Germline V lookup: CDR1 SGHTA, CDR2 FQGNSA. Aged roughly 6 to 95, donors were systemically healthy Caucasians from Russia. Total RNA extraction produced at least 5.5 micrograms (per sample) for the study.

The sequenced sample consisted of blood. This chain uses TRBV7-2 with TRBJ2-7; 9 nucleotides line up with TRBD1. The J call may be incorrect, as the DNA end agrees better with TRBJ2-5. This clonotype originated in a man aged 18 to 35 in good health. CDR3 bases: TGTGCCAGCAGCTTAGCGCGGGTGACAGGGGGTGGGGAGACCCAGTACTTC. It yields the protein CASSLARVTGGGETQYF.